The present T cell receptor (beta chain) was sequenced within a study of Graves' ophthalmopathy and Graves' hyperthyroidism. The V gene end was trimmed by 2 bases and the J gene end by 4 bases; junction bases not matched to a gene: 26. Germline assignment: CDR1 SGHTA and CDR2 FQGNSA. This CDR3 is built from 22 residues. Using RNA transcripts, the TCR beta CDR3 regions were amplified. The first-round RT-PCR employed HTBI primers together with the Qiagen OneStep RT-PCR kit. A multiplex PCR was then performed as the second round. Via MiXCR, TCRdb re-called the multiplex PCR reads, giving one row per CDR3 protein. The repertoire holds 40,000 to 45,000 distinct CDR3 sequences, with over 40% as singletons.

This sequence was found in an adult man with Graves' ophthalmopathy. The chain is built from TRBV7-2 and TRBJ2-5; 9 bases map to TRBD2. Sequencing used peripheral blood. The CDR3, as DNA: TGTGCCAGCAGCTTAAGGTGGGCTAGCGGGGTGAACACCGGGGGGCTAGGAGAGACCCAGTACTTC. Residues: CASSLRWASGVNTGGLGETQYF.